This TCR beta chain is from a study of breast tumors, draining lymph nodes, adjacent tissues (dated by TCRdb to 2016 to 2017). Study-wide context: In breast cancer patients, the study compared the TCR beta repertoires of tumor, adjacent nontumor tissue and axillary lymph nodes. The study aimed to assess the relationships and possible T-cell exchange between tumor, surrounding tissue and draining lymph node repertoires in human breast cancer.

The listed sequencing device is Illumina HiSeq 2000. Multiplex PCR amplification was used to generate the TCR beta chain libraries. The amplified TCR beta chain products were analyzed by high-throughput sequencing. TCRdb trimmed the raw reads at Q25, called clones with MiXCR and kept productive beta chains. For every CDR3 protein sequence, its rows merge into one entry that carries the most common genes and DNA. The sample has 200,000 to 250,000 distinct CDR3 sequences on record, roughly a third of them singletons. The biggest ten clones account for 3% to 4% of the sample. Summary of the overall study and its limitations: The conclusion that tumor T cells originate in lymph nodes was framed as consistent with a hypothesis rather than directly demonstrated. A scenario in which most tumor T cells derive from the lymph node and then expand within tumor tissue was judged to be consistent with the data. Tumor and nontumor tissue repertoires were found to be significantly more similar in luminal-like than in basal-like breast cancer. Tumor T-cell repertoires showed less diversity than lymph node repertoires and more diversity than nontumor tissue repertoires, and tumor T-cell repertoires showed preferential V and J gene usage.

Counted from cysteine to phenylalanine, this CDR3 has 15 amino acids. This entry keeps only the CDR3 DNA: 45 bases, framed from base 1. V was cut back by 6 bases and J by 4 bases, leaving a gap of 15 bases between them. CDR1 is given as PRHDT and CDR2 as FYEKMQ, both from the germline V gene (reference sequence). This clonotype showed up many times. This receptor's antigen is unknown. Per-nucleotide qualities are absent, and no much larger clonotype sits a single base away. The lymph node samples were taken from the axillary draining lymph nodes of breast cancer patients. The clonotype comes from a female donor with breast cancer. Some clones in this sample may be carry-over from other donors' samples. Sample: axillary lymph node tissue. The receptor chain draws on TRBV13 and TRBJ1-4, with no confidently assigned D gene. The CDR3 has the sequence CASSGPDELNEKLFF. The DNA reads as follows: TGTGCCAGCAGTGGACCTGACGAGCTTAATGAAAAACTGTTTTTT.